This T cell receptor beta chain was documented in a study of shared clonotypes between healthy human individuals. In its sample, this clone was seen a few times. The repertoire was sequenced with immunoSEQ multiplex PCR; TCRdb's copy has only in-frame clones and lacks some. The data show some 470,000 clones, 76% seen once. Germline-derived CDR1 and CDR2 are SGDLS and YYNGEE. CDR3 length: 15 residues. V was shortened by 0 bases and J by 5 bases, with 12 bases between the two germline ends. Input material: PBMCs. The receptor was isolated from a woman aged 40 to 50 in good health. Some clones in this sample may be carry-over from other donors' samples. J is TRBJ2-1 and V is TRBV9, with a possible D match to TRBD2 (6 bases). The CDR3 region has the DNA TGTGCCAGCAGCGTAGCTGGAGGGGCTAACAATGAGCAGTTCTTC. Residues: CASSVAGGANNEQFF.